Each of the 31 T cell receptor beta chains below was sequenced from the same sample in a study of OX40 agonist ivuxolimab in advanced cancers. Data came from immunoSEQ multiplex PCR; TCRdb stores just in-frame clones and leaves some out. The sample lists about 31,000 clones, approximately 87% occurring once. Source: CD4+ or CD8+ T cells sorted from blood, taken in a trial of the OX40 agonist ivuxolimab. These receptors were obtained from an adult with an advanced solid tumor such as melanoma, head and neck, liver or kidney cancer.

The chain combines TRBV6-1 with TRBJ1-4; unclear D gene. The V end was cut by 8 bases, the J end by 7 bases, with 8 bases between. CDR1 MNHNS and CDR2 SASEGT come from the germline V gene. This CDR3 has 11 residues. CDR3 sequence reads: CASRGGEKLFF. The CDR3 nucleotides are TGTGCCAGCCGGGGAGGTGAAAAACTGTTTTTT.

The chain couples TRBV7-9 to TRBJ1-4; possible D gene TRBD1, 6 bases. The CDR3 spans 13 residues. Germline V gene data show CDR1 as SEHNR and CDR2 as FQNEAQ (reference sequence). V was cut by 5 bases and J by 7 bases, with 11 bases left in between. In DNA form, the CDR3 reads TGTGCCAGCAGCCCCGAGGGGGGTGAAAAACTGTTTTTT. It encodes CASSPEGGEKLFF.

This clone was detected only once. The V call is TRBV2, the J call TRBJ1-1, with a weak D call TRBD1 (5 bases). V lost 3 bases and J lost 0, with 8 bases in between. This CDR3 comprises 14 residues. The germline gives CDR1 SNHLY, CDR2 FYNNEI. The CDR3 reads CASSDAGLNTEAFF. For the CDR3, the DNA is TGTGCCAGCAGTGATGCAGGGTTGAACACTGAAGCTTTCTTT.

The V and J genes are TRBV7-8 and TRBJ2-4, with no clear D. CDR1 and CDR2 (germline): SGHVS, FQNEAQ. V was shortened by 1 base and J by 5 bases, with 9 bases between the two germline ends. This CDR3 has 14 residues. The CDR3 DNA is TGTGCCAGCAGCTTAGACCATACCCAAAACATTCAGTACTTC. This encodes CASSLDHTQNIQYF.

The chain combines TRBV9 with TRBJ2-3, with D perhaps TRBD2 (5 bases). Trimming left V 6 bases short and J 0 bases short, with 17 bases between. Germline assignment: CDR1 SGDLS and CDR2 YYNGEE. This CDR3 spans 16 amino acids. The CDR3 DNA follows: TGTGCCAGCAACGCGCGGGTCGCCTCTAGCACAGATACGCAGTATTTT. It is translated as CASNARVASSTDTQYF.

V and J are TRBV15 and TRBJ1-1; no firm D call. The CDR3 is 14 residues long. V lost 1 base and J lost 1, with 7 bases in between. Germline V CDR1 and CDR2: LNHNV, YYDKDF (reference sequence). The CDR3 DNA reads TGTGCCACCAGCAGAGCAGCCCCGAACACTGAAGCTTTCTTT. Protein sequence: CATSRAAPNTEAFF.

The V call is TRBV28, the J call TRBJ2-7; 11 nucleotides align to TRBD1. In germline, CDR1 is MDHEN, CDR2 SYDVKM. This CDR3 spans 15 amino acids. The J segment lost 7 bases and the V segment lost 1 base, leaving 6 bases of the junction unmatched. The CDR3 protein is CASSLLDRGHREQYF. The CDR3 nucleotides are TGTGCCAGCAGTTTATTGGACAGGGGGCATCGTGAGCAGTACTTC.

The genes are TRBV11-2 and TRBJ2-2; D is unclear. The V gene lost 0 bases and the J gene lost 5 bases, with 4 bases spanning the gap. The germline V gene encodes CDR1 SGHAT and CDR2 FQNNGV. The CDR3 contains 13 residues. In DNA, the CDR3 is TGTGCCAGCAGCTTAGAGGGGACCGGGGAGCTGTTTTTT. Encoded protein: CASSLEGTGELFF. Full variable domain (remainder filled in from reference TRBV11-2 and TRBJ2-2): EAGVAQSPRYKIIEKRQSVAFWCNPISGHATLYWYQQILGQGPKLLIQFQNNGVVDDSQLPKDRFSAERLKGVDSTLKIQPAKLEDSAVYLCASSLEGTGELFFGEGSRLTVL.

This clone was detected once. V usage is TRBV30 and J usage is TRBJ2-2; no clear D gene. Trimming shortened V by 0 bases and J by 0 bases, and 8 bases separated the two germline ends. Germline V lookup: CDR1 GTSNPN, CDR2 SVGIG (reference sequence). The CDR3 loop spans 15 amino acids. The CDR3 region is CAWSVATSNTGELFF. As DNA, the CDR3 is TGTGCCTGGAGTGTTGCGACTTCGAACACCGGGGAGCTGTTTTTT.

The chain carries TRBV28 and TRBJ2-5; 13 bases align to TRBD2. The ends lost 4 bases at V and 5 bases at J; junction bases unmatched: 10. The germline V gene encodes CDR1 MDHEN and CDR2 SYDVKM. The CDR3 contains 17 residues. The DNA for the CDR3 is TGTGCCAGCAGTTCTGGACTAGCGGGAGATTTCCACGAGACCCAGTACTTC. Protein product: CASSSGLAGDFHETQYF.

The chain uses TRBV5-6 and TRBJ1-3, with TRBD1 matching 9 bases. Germline CDR1 SGHDT, CDR2 YYEEEE. The junction had 7 bases not matched to a gene; V was cut back by 2 bases and J by 4 bases. CDR3 size: 16 residues. The CDR3 nucleotides are TGTGCCAGCAGCTTTGGGACAGGGTATCTAGGAAACACCATATATTTT. It is translated as CASSFGTGYLGNTIYF.

The chain carries TRBV6-5 and TRBJ1-1; D uncertain. Germline V gene data show CDR1 as MNHEY and CDR2 as SVGAGI. Between the trimmed V and J ends, which lost 0 bases and 0 bases, there was a span of 11 bases. This CDR3 is 16 amino acids long. In DNA, the CDR3 is TGTGCCAGCAGTTACTCTCGAAACAGACTGAACACTGAAGCTTTCTTT. It yields the protein CASSYSRNRLNTEAFF.

The table lists this clone with a few counts. The chain uses TRBV29-1 and TRBJ1-1; 7 nucleotides agree with TRBD1. The CDR3 covers 11 residues. Germline V CDR1 and CDR2: SQVTM, ANQGSEA. V lost 6 bases, J lost 8 bases, and 6 bases stayed unmatched. DNA of the CDR3: TGCAGCGTACCCACAGGGGAAGAAGCTTTCTTT. Protein sequence: CSVPTGEEAFF. Supplemented by reference TRBV29-1 and TRBJ1-1, the full variable domain reads SAVISQKPSRDICQRGTSLTIQCQVDSQVTMMFWYRQQPGQSLTLIATANQGSEATYESGFVIDKFPISRPNLTFSTLTVSNMSPEDSSIYLCSVPTGEEAFFGQGTRLTVV.

Only a few counts were recorded for this clone. The chain joins TRBV9 to TRBJ2-2; 9 bases match TRBD2. Germline V lookup: CDR1 SGDLS, CDR2 YYNGEE. V shed 4 bases, J shed 8 bases, and the junction held 9 bases outside the gene matches. This CDR3 has 15 amino acids. In DNA, the CDR3 is TGTGCCAGCAGCCTCGGGACTAGCAGTACGGGGGAGCTGTTTTTT. Encoded protein: CASSLGTSSTGELFF. Variable domain in full (rest from reference TRBV9 and TRBJ2-2): DSGVTQTPKHLITATGQRVTLRCSPRSGDLSVYWYQQSLDQGLQFLIQYYNGEERAKGNILERFSAQQFPDLHSELNLSSLELGDSALYFCASSLGTSSTGELFFGEGSRLTVL.

CDR3 bases: TGTGCCAGCAGCGTAAAAGGGGCCAGCCCCTACGAGCAGTACTTC. This gives the protein CASSVKGASPYEQYF. V is TRBV9 and J is TRBJ2-7, with TRBD1 as a possible D gene (5 bases). The CDR3 has 15 amino acids. V was shortened by 1 base and J by 2 bases, with 13 bases between the two germline ends. Germline CDR1 SGDLS, CDR2 YYNGEE. The full variable domain, with the rest looked up from reference TRBV9 and TRBJ2-7, is DSGVTQTPKHLITATGQRVTLRCSPRSGDLSVYWYQQSLDQGLQFLIQYYNGEERAKGNILERFSAQQFPDLHSELNLSSLELGDSALYFCASSVKGASPYEQYFGPGTRLTVT.

The chain uses TRBV19 and TRBJ2-1, with 9 bases identical to TRBD2. CDR1 LNHDA and CDR2 SQIVND come from the germline V gene (reference sequence). The CDR3 is made up of 16 amino acids. V shed 6 bases, J shed 6 bases, and the junction held 12 bases outside the gene matches. DNA for the CDR3: TGTGCCAGTAGCATCCTTTGGAGTAGCGGGAGCAATGAGCAGTTCTTC. Translating it yields CASSILWSSGSNEQFF. Complete variable domain (other parts from reference TRBV19 and TRBJ2-1): DGGITQSPKYLFRKEGQNVTLSCEQNLNHDAMYWYRQDPGQGLRLIYYSQIVNDFQKGDIAEGYSVSREKKESFPLTVTSAQKNPTAFYLCASSILWSSGSNEQFFGPGTRLTVL.

The chain combines TRBV4-2 with TRBJ2-1; weak D call: TRBD2 (6 bases). The CDR3 is 16 amino acids. Trimming removed 0 bases at V and 11 bases at J, with 20 bases between. Germline lookup yields CDR1 LGHNA and CDR2 YNFKEQ. This CDR3 reads CASSQEGTGIGGKQFF. As DNA, the CDR3 is TGTGCCAGCAGCCAAGAAGGGACTGGCATTGGTGGGAAGCAGTTCTTC.

The gene calls are TRBV29-1 and TRBJ2-7, with TRBD2 matching over 11 bases. The junction had 4 bases not matched to a gene; V was cut back by 6 bases and J by 0 bases. CDR1 and CDR2 (germline): SQVTM, ANQGSEA. The CDR3 contains 14 residues. The CDR3 DNA reads TGCAGCGTGACTAGCGGGGCGAGCTCCTACGAGCAGTACTTC. Protein: CSVTSGASSYEQYF.

The gene calls are TRBV7-6 and TRBJ2-2, with D possibly matching TRBD2 (5 bases). The germline V and J ends were trimmed by 2 bases and 4 bases, with 11 bases remaining between them. The CDR3 is 15 residues long. The germline CDR1 and CDR2 sequences are SGHVS and FNYEAQ. CDR3 amino acids: CASSLPAGVTGELFF. The DNA for the CDR3 is TGTGCCAGCAGCTTACCGGCGGGCGTCACCGGGGAGCTGTTTTTT.

V and J are TRBV4-1 and TRBJ2-7; the match to TRBD2 covers 7 bases. The CDR3 is made up of 14 amino acids. V lost 4 bases to trimming and J lost 0 bases; unmatched junction nucleotides: 3. CDR1 is MGHRA, CDR2 YSYEKL, per germline. The CDR3 bases are TGCGCCAGCAGCCCCACGGGGGGCTCCTACGAGCAGTACTTC. Protein: CASSPTGGSYEQYF.

J is TRBJ1-1 and V is TRBV6-5; weak D call: TRBD1 (6 bases). Germline lookup yields CDR1 MNHEY and CDR2 SVGAGI. The CDR3 runs to 12 residues. V was pared by 7 bases and J by 7 bases, with 13 bases between. The CDR3 coding sequence is TGTGCCAGCACTCGGGGGCCCGGTGAAGCTTTCTTT. Translating it yields CASTRGPGEAFF.

The chain employs TRBV16 and TRBJ1-1, with 7 positions matching TRBD1. Germline CDR1 is KGHSY and CDR2 is FQNENV. This CDR3 contains 14 residues. The V gene end was trimmed by 4 bases and the J gene end by 13 bases; junction bases not matched to a gene: 15. CDR3 in amino acids: CASSRRTGVRGNFF. The CDR3 region has the DNA TGTGCCAGCAGCCGGAGGACAGGCGTACGGGGTAATTTCTTT.

The chain couples TRBV13 to TRBJ2-1; D is unclear. The CDR3 loop spans 14 amino acids. Trimming cost V 2 bases and J 6 bases, with 11 bases left between them. CDR1 and CDR2 from the germline V gene are PRHDT and FYEKMQ (reference sequence). CDR3 in DNA: TGTGCCAGCAGCTTAACCCCCGACGGCAATGAGCAGTTCTTC. Its protein is CASSLTPDGNEQFF.

The chain couples TRBV7-6 to TRBJ2-5; the match to TRBD1 covers 9 bases. CDR1 SGHVS and CDR2 FNYEAQ come from the germline V gene. This CDR3 is built from 14 residues. Germline trimming cut 5 bases from V and 4 bases from J; bases unmatched to any gene: 5. The chain's CDR3 is CASSNRGLGETQYF. The CDR3 DNA reads TGTGCCAGCAGCAACAGGGGGCTGGGAGAGACCCAGTACTTC.

J is TRBJ2-7 and V is TRBV10-2, with 8 positions matching TRBD2. The V segment lost 3 bases and the J segment 3 bases; nucleotides outside the gene matches: 13. Germline-derived CDR1 and CDR2 are WSHSY and SAAADI. The CDR3 runs to 17 residues. The CDR3 bases are TGCGCCAGCAGTGACGGCAGCGGGGGAGTCACAGGCTACGAGCAGTACTTC. Translation gives CASSDGSGGVTGYEQYF.

V is TRBV7-9 and J is TRBJ2-1; 10 nucleotides match TRBD2. CDR1 and CDR2 from the germline V gene are SEHNR and FQNEAQ (reference sequence). V lost 7 bases, J lost 6 bases, and 9 bases stayed unmatched. The CDR3 sequence is 15 residues long. The CDR3 DNA follows: TGTGCCAGCAAAGGGCTAGCGGGAGCCCTCAATGAGCAGTTCTTC. It is translated as CASKGLAGALNEQFF.

Turning to this clone: Other DNA sequences in the same sample also yield this CDR3. This chain links TRBV27 with TRBJ2-3; D possibly matches TRBD1 or TRBD2 (5 bases each). Germline CDR1 MNHEY, CDR2 SMNVEV (reference sequence). The V gene lost 3 bases and the J gene lost 5 bases, with 18 bases spanning the gap. The CDR3 loop spans 16 amino acids. The CDR3 is CASSFTGQGPLDTQYF. The CDR3 coding sequence is TGTGCCAGCAGTTTCACGGGGCAGGGCCCCCTAGATACGCAGTATTTT.

V is TRBV13 and J is TRBJ1-5; tentative D call: TRBD1 (5 bases). CDR1 and CDR2 (germline): PRHDT, FYEKMQ (reference sequence). The CDR3 runs 17 residues. Between the trimmed V and J ends, which lost 7 bases and 5 bases, there was a span of 24 bases. The CDR3 sequence: CASTLRTAVGEDQPQHF. DNA for the CDR3: TGTGCCAGCACCCTCCGGACGGCGGTAGGGGAGGATCAGCCCCAGCATTTT.

The chain joins TRBV7-9 to TRBJ2-5; no definite D call. The CDR3 contains 14 residues. CDR1 and CDR2 (germline): SEHNR, FQNEAQ (reference sequence). V gave up 0 bases and J gave up 5 bases, with 10 bases separating them. CDR3 nucleotide sequence: TGTGCCAGCAGCTTAGCGGGAATCGGGGAGACCCAGTACTTC. Protein: CASSLAGIGETQYF.

Comments on this clone: This CDR3 is also generated by other DNA sequences in the sample. The chain is built from TRBV13 and TRBJ2-3; no definite D call. The V gene lost 3 bases and the J gene lost 3 bases, with 4 bases spanning the gap. The CDR3 loop spans 12 amino acids. Germline assignment: CDR1 PRHDT and CDR2 FYEKMQ (reference sequence). CDR3 sequence reads: CASSLGTDTQYF. Written as DNA, the CDR3 is TGTGCCAGCAGCTTGGGAACAGATACGCAGTATTTT. Full variable domain (missing parts from reference TRBV13 and TRBJ2-3): AAGVIQSPRHLIKEKRETATLKCYPIPRHDTVYWYQQGPGQDPQFLISFYEKMQSDKGSIPDRFSAQQFSDYHSELNMSSLELGDSALYFCASSLGTDTQYFGPGTRLTVL.

This sequence joins TRBV6-5 and TRBJ2-7; 11 bases map to TRBD2. The CDR3 covers 15 residues. Germline CDR1 MNHEY, CDR2 SVGAGI. J gave up 5 bases and V 7 bases, and 10 bases lay outside the gene matches. The CDR3 loop is CASKPLAGGDNEQYF. CDR3 sequence (DNA): TGTGCCAGCAAACCTCTAGCGGGAGGTGACAACGAGCAGTACTTC.